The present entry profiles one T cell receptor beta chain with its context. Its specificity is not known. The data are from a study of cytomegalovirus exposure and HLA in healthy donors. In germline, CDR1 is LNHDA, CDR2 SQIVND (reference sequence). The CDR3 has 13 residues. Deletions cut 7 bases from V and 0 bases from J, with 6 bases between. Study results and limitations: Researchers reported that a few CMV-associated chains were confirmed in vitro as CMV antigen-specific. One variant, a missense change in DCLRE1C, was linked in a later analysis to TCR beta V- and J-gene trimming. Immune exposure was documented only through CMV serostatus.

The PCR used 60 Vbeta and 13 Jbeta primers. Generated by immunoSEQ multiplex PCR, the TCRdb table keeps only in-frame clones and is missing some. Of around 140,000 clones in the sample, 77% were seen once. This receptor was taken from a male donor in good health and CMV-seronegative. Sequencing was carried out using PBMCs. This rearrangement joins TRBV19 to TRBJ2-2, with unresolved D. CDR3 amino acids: CASNPANTGELFF. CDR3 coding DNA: TGTGCCAGTAATCCAGCGAACACCGGGGAGCTGTTTTTT.